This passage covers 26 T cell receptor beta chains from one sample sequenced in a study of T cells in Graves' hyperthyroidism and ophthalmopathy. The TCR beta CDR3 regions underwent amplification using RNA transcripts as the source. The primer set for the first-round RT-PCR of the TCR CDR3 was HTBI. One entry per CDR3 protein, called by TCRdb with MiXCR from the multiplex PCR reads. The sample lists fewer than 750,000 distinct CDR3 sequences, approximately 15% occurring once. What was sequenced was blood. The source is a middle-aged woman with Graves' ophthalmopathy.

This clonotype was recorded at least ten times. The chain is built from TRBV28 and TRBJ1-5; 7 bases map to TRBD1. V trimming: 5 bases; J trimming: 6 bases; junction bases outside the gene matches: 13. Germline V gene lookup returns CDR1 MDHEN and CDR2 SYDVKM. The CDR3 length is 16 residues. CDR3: CASSRNPGGRVQPQHF. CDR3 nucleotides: TGTGCCAGCAGTCGAAATCCAGGGGGACGGGTTCAGCCCCAGCATTTT.

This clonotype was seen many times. The CDR3 nucleotides are TGTGCCAGCAGCTGGGACAGGAGTAGTCAGCCCCAGCATTTT. This gives the protein CASSWDRSSQPQHF. This chain connects TRBV7-8 to TRBJ1-5, with 8 positions matching TRBD1. V was pared by 4 bases and J by 6 bases, with 5 bases of the junction left unmatched. Germline V gene sequence: CDR1 SGHVS, CDR2 FQNEAQ. The CDR3 runs to 14 residues.

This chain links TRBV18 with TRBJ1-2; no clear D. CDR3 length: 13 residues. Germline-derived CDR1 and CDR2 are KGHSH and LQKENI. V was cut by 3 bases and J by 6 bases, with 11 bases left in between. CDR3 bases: TGTGCCAGCTCACCGGAGGGTTTGAATGGCTACACCTTC. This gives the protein CASSPEGLNGYTF.

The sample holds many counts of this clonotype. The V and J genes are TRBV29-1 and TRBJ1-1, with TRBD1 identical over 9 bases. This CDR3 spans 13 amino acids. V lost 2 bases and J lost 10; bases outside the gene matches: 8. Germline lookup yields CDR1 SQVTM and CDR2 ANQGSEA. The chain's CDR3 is CSVEPRDRVGAFF. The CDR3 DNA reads TGCAGCGTTGAACCCCGGGACAGGGTAGGAGCTTTCTTT.

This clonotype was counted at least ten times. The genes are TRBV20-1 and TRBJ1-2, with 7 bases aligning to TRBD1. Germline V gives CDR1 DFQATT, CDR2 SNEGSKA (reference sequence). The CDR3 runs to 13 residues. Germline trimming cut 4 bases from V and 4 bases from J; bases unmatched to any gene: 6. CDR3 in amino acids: CSAISTGIYGYTF. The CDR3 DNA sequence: TGCAGTGCTATTTCGACAGGGATCTATGGCTACACCTTC.

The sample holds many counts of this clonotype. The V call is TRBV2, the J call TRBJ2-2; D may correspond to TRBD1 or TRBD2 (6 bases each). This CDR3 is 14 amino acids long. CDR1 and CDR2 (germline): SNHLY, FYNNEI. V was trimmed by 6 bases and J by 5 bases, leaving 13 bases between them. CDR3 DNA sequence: TGTGCCAGCAGGAACCAAGGGGGGACCGGGGAGCTGTTTTTT. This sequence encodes CASRNQGGTGELFF.

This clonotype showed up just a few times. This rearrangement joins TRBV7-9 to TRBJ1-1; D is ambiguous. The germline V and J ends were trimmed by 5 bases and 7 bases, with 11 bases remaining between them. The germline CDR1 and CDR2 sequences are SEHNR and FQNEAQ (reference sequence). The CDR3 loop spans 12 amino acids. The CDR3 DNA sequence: TGTGCCAGCAGCCCCGTGTTGGGTGAAGCTTTCTTT. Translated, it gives CASSPVLGEAFF.

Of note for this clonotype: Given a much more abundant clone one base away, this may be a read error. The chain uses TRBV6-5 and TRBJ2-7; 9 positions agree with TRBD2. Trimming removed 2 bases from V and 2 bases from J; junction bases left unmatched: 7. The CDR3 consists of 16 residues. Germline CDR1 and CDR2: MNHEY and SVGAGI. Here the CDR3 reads CASSYPGRGRAYEQYF. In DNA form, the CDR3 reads TGTGCCAGCAGTTACCCAGGGCGCGGGAGGGCCTACGAGCAGTACTTC.

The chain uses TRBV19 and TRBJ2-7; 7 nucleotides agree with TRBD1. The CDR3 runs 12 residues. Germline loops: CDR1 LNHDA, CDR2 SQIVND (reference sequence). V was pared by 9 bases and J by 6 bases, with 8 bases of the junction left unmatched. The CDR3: CASTDRRSEQYF. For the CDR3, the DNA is TGTGCCAGCACGGACAGGCGCTCCGAGCAGTACTTC.

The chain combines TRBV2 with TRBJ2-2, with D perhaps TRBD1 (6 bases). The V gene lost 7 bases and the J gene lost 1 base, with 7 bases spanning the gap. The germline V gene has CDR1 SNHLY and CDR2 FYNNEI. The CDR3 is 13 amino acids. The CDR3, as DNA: TGTGCCAGCAAACAGGGGAACACCGGGGAGCTGTTTTTT. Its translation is CASKQGNTGELFF.

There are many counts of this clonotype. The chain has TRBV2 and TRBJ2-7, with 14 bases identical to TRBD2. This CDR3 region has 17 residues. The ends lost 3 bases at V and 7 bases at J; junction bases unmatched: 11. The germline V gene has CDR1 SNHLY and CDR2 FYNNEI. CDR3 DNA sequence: TGTGCCAGCAGTGAGGGAGGTTCGGGACTAGCGGGAGAGGAGCAGTACTTC. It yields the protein CASSEGGSGLAGEEQYF.

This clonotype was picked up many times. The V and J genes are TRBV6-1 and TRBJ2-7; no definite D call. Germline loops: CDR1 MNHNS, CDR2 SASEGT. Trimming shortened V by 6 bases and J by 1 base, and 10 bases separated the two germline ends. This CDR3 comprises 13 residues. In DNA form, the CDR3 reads TGTGCCAGCAGGAGAGGTCAGTCCTACGAGCAGTACTTC. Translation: CASRRGQSYEQYF.

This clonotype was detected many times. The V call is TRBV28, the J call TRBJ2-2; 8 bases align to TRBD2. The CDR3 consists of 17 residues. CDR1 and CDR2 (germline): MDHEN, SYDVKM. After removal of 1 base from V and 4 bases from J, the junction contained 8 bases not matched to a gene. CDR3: CASSLFPGLGSTGELFF. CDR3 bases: TGTGCCAGCAGTTTATTCCCGGGACTAGGGAGCACCGGGGAGCTGTTTTTT. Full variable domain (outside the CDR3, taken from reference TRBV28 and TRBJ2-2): DVKVTQSSRYLVKRTGEKVFLECVQDMDHENMFWYRQDPGLGLRLIYFSYDVKMKEKGDIPEGYSVSREKKERFSLILESASTNQTSMYLCASSLFPGLGSTGELFFGEGSRLTVL.

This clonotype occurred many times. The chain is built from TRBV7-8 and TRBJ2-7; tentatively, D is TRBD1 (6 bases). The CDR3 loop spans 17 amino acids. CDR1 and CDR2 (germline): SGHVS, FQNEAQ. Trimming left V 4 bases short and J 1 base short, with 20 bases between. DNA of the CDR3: TGTGCCAGCAGCTCCCAATCGACAGGACCTCAGTCCTACGAGCAGTACTTC. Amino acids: CASSSQSTGPQSYEQYF. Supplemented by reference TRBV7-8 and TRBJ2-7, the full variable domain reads GAGVSQSPRYKVAKRGQDVALRCDPISGHVSLFWYQQALGQGPEFLTYFQNEAQLDKSGLPSDRFFAERPEGSVSTLKIQRTQQEDSAVYLCASSSQSTGPQSYEQYFGPGTRLTVT.

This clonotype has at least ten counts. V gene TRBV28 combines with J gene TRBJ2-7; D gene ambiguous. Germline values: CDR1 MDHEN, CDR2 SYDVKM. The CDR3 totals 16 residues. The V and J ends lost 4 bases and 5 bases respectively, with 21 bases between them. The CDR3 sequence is CASSSLQRFALDEQYF. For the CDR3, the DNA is TGTGCCAGCAGTTCCCTACAGAGATTCGCGTTGGACGAGCAGTACTTC.

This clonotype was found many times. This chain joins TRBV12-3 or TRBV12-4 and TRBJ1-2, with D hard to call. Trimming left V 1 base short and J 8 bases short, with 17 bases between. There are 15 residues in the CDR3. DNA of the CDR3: TGTGCCAGCAGTTTAGGTATCGATCCCGGCTGGGGCTACACCTTC. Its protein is CASSLGIDPGWGYTF.

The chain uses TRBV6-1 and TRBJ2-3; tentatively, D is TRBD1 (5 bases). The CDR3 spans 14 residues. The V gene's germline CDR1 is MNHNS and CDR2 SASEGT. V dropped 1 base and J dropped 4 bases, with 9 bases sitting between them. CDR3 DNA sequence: TGTGCCAGCAGTGAAGTAGACAGAGCAGATACGCAGTATTTT. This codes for CASSEVDRADTQYF.

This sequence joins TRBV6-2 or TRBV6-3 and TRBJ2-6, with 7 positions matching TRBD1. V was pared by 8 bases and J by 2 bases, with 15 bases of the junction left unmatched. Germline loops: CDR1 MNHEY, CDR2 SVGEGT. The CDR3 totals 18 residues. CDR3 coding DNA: TGTGCCAGCGACTCCGCCGCTTACAGGGGACCTGGGGCCAACGTCCTGACTTTC. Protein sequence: CASDSAAYRGPGANVLTF.

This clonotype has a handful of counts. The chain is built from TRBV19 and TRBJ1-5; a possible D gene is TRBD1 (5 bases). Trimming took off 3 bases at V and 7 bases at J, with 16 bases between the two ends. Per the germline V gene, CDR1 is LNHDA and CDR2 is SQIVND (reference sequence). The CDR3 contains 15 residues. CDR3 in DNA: TGTGCCAGTAGTATGTCGGGCAGGGTAGGACAGCCCCAGCATTTT. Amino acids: CASSMSGRVGQPQHF.

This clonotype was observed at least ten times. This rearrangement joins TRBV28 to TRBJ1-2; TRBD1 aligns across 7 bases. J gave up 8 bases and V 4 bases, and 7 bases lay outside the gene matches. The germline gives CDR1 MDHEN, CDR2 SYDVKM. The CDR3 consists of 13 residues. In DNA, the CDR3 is TGTGCCAGCAGTTCGCAGGGGGAGAGGGGCTACACCTTC. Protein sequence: CASSSQGERGYTF.

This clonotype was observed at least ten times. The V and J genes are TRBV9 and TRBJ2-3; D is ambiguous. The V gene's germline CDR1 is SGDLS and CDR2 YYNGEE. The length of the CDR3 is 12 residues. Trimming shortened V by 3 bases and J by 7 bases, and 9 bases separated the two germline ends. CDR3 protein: CASSANSNTQYF. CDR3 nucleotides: TGTGCCAGCAGCGCAAACTCAAATACGCAGTATTTT.

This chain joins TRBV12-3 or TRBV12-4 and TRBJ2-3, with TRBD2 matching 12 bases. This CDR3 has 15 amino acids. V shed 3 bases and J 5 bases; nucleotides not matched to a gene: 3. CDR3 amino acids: CASSFRTSGIDTQYF. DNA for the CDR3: TGTGCCAGCAGTTTTAGGACTAGCGGGATAGATACGCAGTATTTT.

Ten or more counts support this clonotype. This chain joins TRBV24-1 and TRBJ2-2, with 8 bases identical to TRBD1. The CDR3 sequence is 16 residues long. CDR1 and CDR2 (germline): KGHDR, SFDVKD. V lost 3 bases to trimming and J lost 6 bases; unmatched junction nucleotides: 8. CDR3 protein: CATSDPLTGASGELFF. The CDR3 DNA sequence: TGTGCCACCAGTGATCCCTTGACAGGGGCATCCGGGGAGCTGTTTTTT.

The CDR3 bases are TGTGCCGGGTCAAGAGGTGGCACTGAAGCTTTCTTT. It encodes CAGSRGGTEAFF. The rearrangement uses TRBV30 and TRBJ1-1; D remains ambiguous. The CDR3 has 12 residues. Between the trimmed V and J ends, which lost 8 bases and 4 bases, there was a span of 14 bases. The germline CDR1 and CDR2 sequences are GTSNPN and SVGIG (reference sequence).

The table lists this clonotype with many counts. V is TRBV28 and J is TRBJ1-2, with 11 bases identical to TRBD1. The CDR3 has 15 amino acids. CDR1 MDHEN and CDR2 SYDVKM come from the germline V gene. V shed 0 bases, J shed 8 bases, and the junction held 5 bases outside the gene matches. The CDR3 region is CASSLWRTGGHGYTF. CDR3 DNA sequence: TGTGCCAGCAGTTTATGGCGGACAGGGGGCCACGGCTACACCTTC.

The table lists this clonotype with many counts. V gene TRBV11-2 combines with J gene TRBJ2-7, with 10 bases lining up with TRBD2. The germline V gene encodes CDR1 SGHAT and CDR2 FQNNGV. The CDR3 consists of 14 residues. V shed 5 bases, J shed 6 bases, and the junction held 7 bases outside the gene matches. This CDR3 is CASSAAGGPVEQYF. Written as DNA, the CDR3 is TGTGCCAGCAGCGCAGCGGGAGGGCCGGTCGAGCAGTACTTC.